Listed here is a single T cell receptor beta chain. This sample is drawn from a study of blood T cells in healthy people across ages. V shed 0 bases and J 5 bases; nucleotides not matched to a gene: 8. Germline CDR1 and CDR2: SGHTA and FQGNSA. The CDR3 consists of 16 residues. With a J-beta primer mix and a sample-barcoded 5' primer, a second PCR ran about 7 to 11 cycles. TCRdb redid the calling of the 5' RACE reads with MiXCR, one entry per CDR3 protein. The repertoire includes about a million distinct CDR3 sequences, about 48% of them detected once, and around 15% sits in the top ten. The sample was blood. V usage is TRBV7-2 and J usage is TRBJ2-5; 8 nucleotides match TRBD2. The TCR comes from a man under 40 in good health. The CDR3 DNA sequence: TGTGCCAGCAGCTTAGCCCCGGGACTAGTCATGGAGACCCAGTACTTC. Translation: CASSLAPGLVMETQYF.